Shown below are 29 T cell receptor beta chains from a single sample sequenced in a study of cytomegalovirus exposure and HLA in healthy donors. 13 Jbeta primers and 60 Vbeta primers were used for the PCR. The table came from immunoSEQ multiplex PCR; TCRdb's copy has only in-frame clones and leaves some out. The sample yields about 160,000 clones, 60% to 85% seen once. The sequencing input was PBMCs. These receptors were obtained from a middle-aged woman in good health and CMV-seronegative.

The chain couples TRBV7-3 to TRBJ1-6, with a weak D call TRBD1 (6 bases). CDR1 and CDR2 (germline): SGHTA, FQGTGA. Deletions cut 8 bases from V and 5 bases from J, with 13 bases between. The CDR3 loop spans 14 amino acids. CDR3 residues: CASGTGKNNSPLHF. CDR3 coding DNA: TGTGCCAGCGGCACAGGGAAGAATAATTCACCCCTCCACTTT. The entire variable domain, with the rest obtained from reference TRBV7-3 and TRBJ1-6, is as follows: GAGVSQTPSNKVTEKGKYVELRCDPISGHTALYWYRQSLGQGPEFLIYFQGTGAADDSGLPNDRFFAVRPEGSVSTLKIQRTERGDSAVYLCASGTGKNNSPLHFGNGTRLTVT.

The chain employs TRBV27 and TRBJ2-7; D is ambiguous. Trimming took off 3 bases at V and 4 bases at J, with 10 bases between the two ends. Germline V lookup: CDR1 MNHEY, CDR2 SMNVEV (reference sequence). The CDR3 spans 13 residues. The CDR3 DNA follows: TGTGCCAGCAGTTTCCTGGTCGGGTACGAGCAGTACTTC. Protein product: CASSFLVGYEQYF.

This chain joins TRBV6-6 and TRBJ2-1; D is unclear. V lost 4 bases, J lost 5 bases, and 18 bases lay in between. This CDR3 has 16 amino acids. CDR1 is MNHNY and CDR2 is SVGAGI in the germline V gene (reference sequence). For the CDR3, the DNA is TGTGCCAGCAGTTCACCCAGGATTCAACCCCACAATGAGCAGTTCTTC. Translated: CASSSPRIQPHNEQFF.

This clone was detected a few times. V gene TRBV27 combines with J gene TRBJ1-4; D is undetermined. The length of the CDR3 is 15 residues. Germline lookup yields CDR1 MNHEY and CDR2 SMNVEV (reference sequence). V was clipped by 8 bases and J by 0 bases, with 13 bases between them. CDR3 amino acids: CASRTAGATNEKLFF. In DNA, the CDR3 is TGTGCCAGCCGTACGGCGGGTGCAACTAATGAAAAACTGTTTTTT.

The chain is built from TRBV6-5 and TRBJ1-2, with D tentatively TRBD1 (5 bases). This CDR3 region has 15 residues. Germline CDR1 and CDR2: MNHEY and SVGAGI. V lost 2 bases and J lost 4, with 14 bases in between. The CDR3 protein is CASSYSGGRAYGYTF. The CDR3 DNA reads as TGTGCCAGCAGTTACAGCGGGGGACGAGCCTATGGCTACACCTTC.

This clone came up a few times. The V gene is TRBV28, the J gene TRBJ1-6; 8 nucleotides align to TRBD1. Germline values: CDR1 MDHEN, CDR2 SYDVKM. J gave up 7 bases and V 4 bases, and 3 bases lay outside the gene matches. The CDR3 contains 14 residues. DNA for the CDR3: TGTGCCAGCAGTTCCGGGACAGGAAATTCACCCCTCCACTTT. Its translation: CASSSGTGNSPLHF.

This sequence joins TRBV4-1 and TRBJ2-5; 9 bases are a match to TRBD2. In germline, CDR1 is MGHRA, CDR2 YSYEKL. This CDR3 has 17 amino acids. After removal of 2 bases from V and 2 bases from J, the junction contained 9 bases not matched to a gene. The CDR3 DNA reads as TGCGCCAGCAGCCAAAACCGCGGGGGGGCTCGGCAAGAGACCCAGTACTTC. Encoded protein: CASSQNRGGARQETQYF.

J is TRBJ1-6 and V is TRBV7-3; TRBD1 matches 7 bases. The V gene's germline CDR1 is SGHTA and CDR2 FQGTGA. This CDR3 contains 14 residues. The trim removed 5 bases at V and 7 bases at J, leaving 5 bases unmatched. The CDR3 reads CASSLGQENSPLHF. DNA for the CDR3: TGTGCCAGCAGCCTAGGACAGGAAAATTCACCCCTCCACTTT.

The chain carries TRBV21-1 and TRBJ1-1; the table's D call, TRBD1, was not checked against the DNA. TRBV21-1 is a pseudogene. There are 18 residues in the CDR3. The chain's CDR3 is CASSKVGDRAWKNTEAFF. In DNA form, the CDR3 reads TGTGCCAGCAGCAAAGTCGGGGACAGGGCTTGGAAGAACACTGAAGCTTTCTTT.

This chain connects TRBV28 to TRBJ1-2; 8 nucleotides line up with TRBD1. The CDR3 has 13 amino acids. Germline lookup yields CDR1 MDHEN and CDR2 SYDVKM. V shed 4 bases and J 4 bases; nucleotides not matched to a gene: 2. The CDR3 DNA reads TGTGCCAGCAGTTCAGGACAGGGCTATGGCTACACCTTC. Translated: CASSSGQGYGYTF.

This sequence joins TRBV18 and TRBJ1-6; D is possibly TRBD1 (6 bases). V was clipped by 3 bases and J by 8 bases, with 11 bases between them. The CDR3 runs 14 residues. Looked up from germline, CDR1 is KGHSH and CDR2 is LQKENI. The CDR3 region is CASSPDRVYSPLHF. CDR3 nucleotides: TGTGCCAGCTCACCGGACAGAGTTTATTCACCCCTCCACTTT.

The CDR3, as DNA: TGTGCCAGCAGCTTAGCGACAGGAATGATTTTCGGCGAGCAGTACTTC. Protein: CASSLATGMIFGEQYF. This rearrangement joins TRBV7-6 to TRBJ2-7; D perhaps matches TRBD1 (6 bases). CDR1 and CDR2 from the germline V gene are SGHVS and FNYEAQ. V dropped 0 bases and J dropped 6 bases, with 18 bases sitting between them. The CDR3 extends over 16 amino acids.

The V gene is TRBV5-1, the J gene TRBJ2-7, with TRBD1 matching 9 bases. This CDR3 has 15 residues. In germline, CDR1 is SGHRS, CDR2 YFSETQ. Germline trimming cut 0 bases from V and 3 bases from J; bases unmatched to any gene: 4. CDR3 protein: CASSLAGDRDYEQYF. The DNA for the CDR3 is TGCGCCAGCAGCTTGGCTGGGGACAGGGACTACGAGCAGTACTTC.

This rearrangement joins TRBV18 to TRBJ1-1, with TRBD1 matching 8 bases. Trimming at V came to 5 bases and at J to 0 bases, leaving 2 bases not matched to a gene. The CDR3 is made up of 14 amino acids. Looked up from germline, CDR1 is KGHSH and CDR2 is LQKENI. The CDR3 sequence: CASSDRGMNTEAFF. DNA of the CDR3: TGTGCCAGCTCAGACAGGGGAATGAACACTGAAGCTTTCTTT.

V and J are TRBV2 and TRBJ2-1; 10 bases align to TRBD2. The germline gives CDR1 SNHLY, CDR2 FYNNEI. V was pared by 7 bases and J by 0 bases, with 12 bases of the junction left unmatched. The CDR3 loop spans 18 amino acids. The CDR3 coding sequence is TGTGCCAGCATGATAAGCGGGGGGGCTCCGAGCTCCTACAATGAGCAGTTCTTC. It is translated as CASMISGGAPSSYNEQFF.

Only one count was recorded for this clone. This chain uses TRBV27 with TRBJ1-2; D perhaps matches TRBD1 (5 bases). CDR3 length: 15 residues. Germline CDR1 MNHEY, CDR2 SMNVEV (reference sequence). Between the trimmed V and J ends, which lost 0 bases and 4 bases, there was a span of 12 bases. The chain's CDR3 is CASSLSQGIGYGYTF. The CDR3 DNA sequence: TGTGCCAGCAGTTTATCGCAGGGCATTGGCTATGGCTACACCTTC.

As DNA, the CDR3 is TGTGCCAGCAGACAGGCTGGGGCGGGCTACACCTTC. Residues: CASRQAGAGYTF. The rearrangement uses TRBV6-1 and TRBJ1-2; weak D call: TRBD1 (5 bases). The V end lost 6 bases, the J end lost 8 bases, and 13 bases lay between the germline ends. The CDR3 runs 12 residues. Looked up from germline, CDR1 is MNHNS and CDR2 is SASEGT.

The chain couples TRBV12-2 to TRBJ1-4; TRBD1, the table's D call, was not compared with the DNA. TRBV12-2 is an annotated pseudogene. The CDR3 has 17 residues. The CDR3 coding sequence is TGTGCAAGTCGCTTAGCCCTGGACAGGCCCAATAATGAAAAACTGTTTTTT. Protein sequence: CASRLALDRPNNEKLFF.

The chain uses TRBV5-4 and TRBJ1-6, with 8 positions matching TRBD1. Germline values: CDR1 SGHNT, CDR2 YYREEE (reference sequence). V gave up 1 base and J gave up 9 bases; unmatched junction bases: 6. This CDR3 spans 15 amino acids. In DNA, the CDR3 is TGTGCCAGCAGCTTGCGCACAGGGGGTTCTTCACCCCTCCACTTT. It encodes CASSLRTGGSSPLHF. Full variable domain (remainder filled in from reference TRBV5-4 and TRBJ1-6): ETGVTQSPTHLIKTRGQQVTLRCSSQSGHNTVSWYQQALGQGPQFIFQYYREEENGRGNFPPRFSGLQFPNYSSELNVNALELDDSALYLCASSLRTGGSSPLHFGNGTRLTVT.

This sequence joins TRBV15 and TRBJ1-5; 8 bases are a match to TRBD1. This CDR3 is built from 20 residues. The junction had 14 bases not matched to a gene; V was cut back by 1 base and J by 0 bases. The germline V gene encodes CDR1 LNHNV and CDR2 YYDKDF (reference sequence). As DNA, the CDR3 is TGTGCCACCAGCAGAGGCCGTCCAGGACAGGGCGGCTATAGCAATCAGCCCCAGCATTTT. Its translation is CATSRGRPGQGGYSNQPQHF.

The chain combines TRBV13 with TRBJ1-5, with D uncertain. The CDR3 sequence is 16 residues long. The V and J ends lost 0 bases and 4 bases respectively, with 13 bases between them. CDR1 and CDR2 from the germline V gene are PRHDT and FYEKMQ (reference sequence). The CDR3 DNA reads TGTGCCAGCAGCTTAGGCGGGCGGAGGGTTAATCAGCCCCAGCATTTT. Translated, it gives CASSLGGRRVNQPQHF.

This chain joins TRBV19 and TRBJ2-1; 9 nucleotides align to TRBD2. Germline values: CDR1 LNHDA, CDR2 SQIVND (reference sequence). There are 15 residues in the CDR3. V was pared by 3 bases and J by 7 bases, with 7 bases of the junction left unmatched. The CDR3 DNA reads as TGTGCCAGTAGTATTCGAAGCGGGGGGCCAAATGAGCAGTTCTTC. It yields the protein CASSIRSGGPNEQFF.

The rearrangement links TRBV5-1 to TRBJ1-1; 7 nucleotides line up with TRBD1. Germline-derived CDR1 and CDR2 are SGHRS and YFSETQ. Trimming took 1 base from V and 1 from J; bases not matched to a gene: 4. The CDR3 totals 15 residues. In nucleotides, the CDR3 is TGCGCCAGCAGCTTGAGGGGGACAGCGAACACTGAAGCTTTCTTT. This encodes CASSLRGTANTEAFF.

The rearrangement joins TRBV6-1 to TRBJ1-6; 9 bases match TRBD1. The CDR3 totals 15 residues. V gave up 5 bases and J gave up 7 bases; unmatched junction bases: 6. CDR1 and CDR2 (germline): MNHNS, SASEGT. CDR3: CASSQVDRGNSPLHF. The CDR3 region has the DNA TGTGCCAGCAGTCAGGTTGACAGGGGGAATTCACCCCTCCACTTT.

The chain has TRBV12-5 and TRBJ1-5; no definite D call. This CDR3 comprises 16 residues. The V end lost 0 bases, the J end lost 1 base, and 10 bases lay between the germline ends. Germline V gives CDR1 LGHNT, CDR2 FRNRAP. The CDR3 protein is CASGLVRGRSNQPQHF. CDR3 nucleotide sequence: TGTGCTAGTGGTTTGGTACGGGGTAGGAGCAATCAGCCCCAGCATTTT. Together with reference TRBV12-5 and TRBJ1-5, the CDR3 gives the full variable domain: DARVTQTPRHKVTEMGQEVTMRCQPILGHNTVFWYRQTMMQGLELLAYFRNRAPLDDSGMPKDRFSAEMPDATLATLKIQPSEPRDSAVYFCASGLVRGRSNQPQHFGDGTRLSIL.

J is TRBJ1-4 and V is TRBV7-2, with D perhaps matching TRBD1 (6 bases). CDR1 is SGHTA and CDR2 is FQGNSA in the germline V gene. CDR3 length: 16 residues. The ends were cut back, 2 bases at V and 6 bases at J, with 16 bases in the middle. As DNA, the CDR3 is TGTGCCAGCAGCTTAAGGCCGGGGGGGGGCTATGAAAAACTGTTTTTT. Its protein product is CASSLRPGGGYEKLFF. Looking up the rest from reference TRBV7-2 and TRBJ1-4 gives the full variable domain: GAGVSQSPSNKVTEKGKDVELRCDPISGHTALYWYRQSLGQGLEFLIYFQGNSAPDKSGLPSDRFSAERTGGSVSTLTIQRTQQEDSAVYLCASSLRPGGGYEKLFFGSGTQLSVL.

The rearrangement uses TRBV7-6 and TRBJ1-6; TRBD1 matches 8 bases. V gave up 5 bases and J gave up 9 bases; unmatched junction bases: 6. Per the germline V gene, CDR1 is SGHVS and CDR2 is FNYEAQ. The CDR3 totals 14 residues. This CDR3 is CASSPQGAGSPLHF. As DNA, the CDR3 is TGTGCCAGCAGCCCCCAGGGGGCCGGTTCACCCCTCCACTTT.

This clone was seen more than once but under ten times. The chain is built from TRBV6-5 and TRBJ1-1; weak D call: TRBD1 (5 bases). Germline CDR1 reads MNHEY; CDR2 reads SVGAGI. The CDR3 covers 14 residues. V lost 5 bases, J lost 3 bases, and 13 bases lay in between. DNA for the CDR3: TGTGCCAGCAGTCAAAGCAGGGCCCACACTGAAGCTTTCTTT. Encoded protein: CASSQSRAHTEAFF.

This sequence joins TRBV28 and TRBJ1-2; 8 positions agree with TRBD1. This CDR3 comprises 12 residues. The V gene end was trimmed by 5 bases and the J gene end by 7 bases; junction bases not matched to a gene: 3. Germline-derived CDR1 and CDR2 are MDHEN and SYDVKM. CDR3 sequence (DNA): TGTGCCAGCAGTACGACAGGGGTTGGCTACACCTTC. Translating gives CASSTTGVGYTF.